The next 22 T cell receptor beta chains were all read from a single sample in a study of blood T cell repertoires in COVID-19. The method was immunoSEQ multiplex PCR; TCRdb's version includes in-frame clones alone and lacks a portion of them. Among about 220,000 clones listed, approximately 85% were seen once. The sequenced sample was peripheral blood. The receptors come from a woman in her sixties or seventies with COVID-19, enrolled during active disease.

J is TRBJ2-2 and V is TRBV11-3; no reliable D call. Trimming stripped 0 bases from V and 4 bases from J, with 12 bases between. CDR3 length: 16 residues. CDR1 and CDR2 from the germline V gene are SGHNT and YENEEA. CDR3 nucleotide sequence: TGTGCCAGCAGCTTAGAGGGCTCGACCCGCACCGGGGAGCTGTTTTTT. Protein: CASSLEGSTRTGELFF. The variable domain in full, with the rest retrieved from reference TRBV11-3 and TRBJ2-2, is EAGVVQSPRYKIIEKKQPVAFWCNPISGHNTLYWYLQNLGQGPELLIRYENEEAVDDSQLPKDRFSAERLKGVDSTLKIQPAELGDSAVYLCASSLEGSTRTGELFFGEGSRLTVL.

The chain couples TRBV5-1 to TRBJ2-7; TRBD1 agrees at 8 bases. The germline V gene has CDR1 SGHRS and CDR2 YFSETQ. The CDR3 consists of 16 residues. V lost 4 bases and J lost 0; bases outside the gene matches: 9. CDR3 residues: CASSATGTGASYEQYF. CDR3 nucleotides: TGCGCCAGCAGCGCAACCGGGACAGGAGCCTCCTACGAGCAGTACTTC.

The V and J genes are TRBV4-1 and TRBJ2-1, with 8 bases that match TRBD2. Germline assignment: CDR1 MGHRA and CDR2 YSYEKL. With 4 bases clipped from V and 10 bases from J, the junction kept 15 bases outside the gene matches. This CDR3 has 16 amino acids. The CDR3 coding sequence is TGCGCCAGCAGCCTCCTCCTAGCGGGCCTCCGCCACGAGCAGTTCTTC. Translation gives CASSLLLAGLRHEQFF.

The chain joins TRBV9 to TRBJ2-7, with 14 bases identical to TRBD2. This CDR3 is built from 17 residues. With V trimmed by 4 bases and J by 0 bases, 6 bases remained unmatched. Germline CDR1 is SGDLS and CDR2 is YYNGEE. The CDR3 loop is CASSPGLAGGPSYEQYF. CDR3 coding DNA: TGTGCCAGCAGCCCTGGACTAGCGGGAGGCCCCTCCTACGAGCAGTACTTC.

The V call is TRBV27, the J call TRBJ2-1; 11 bases map to TRBD2. Losses at the gene ends were 7 bases for V and 0 bases for J; bases not matched to a gene: 8. This CDR3 has 17 amino acids. Germline CDR1 and CDR2: MNHEY and SMNVEV (reference sequence). The CDR3 nucleotides read TGTGCCAGCACTAGACTAGCGGGACCAACCTCCTACAATGAGCAGTTCTTC. Its translation is CASTRLAGPTSYNEQFF.

The rearrangement joins TRBV5-5 to TRBJ2-1, with 10 bases matching TRBD2. Germline values: CDR1 SGHKS, CDR2 YYEKEE (reference sequence). Germline trimming cut 0 bases from V and 7 bases from J; bases unmatched to any gene: 7. This CDR3 has 16 residues. The CDR3: CASSLVPSGGANEQFF. The CDR3 coding sequence is TGTGCCAGCAGCTTGGTCCCTAGCGGGGGAGCAAATGAGCAGTTCTTC.

The gene calls are TRBV19 and TRBJ1-1; D is uncertain. Trimming cost V 3 bases and J 0 bases, with 8 bases left between them. CDR1 LNHDA and CDR2 SQIVND come from the germline V gene (reference sequence). The CDR3 consists of 14 residues. In DNA, the CDR3 is TGTGCCAGTAGTATGTCGCGTGTGAACACTGAAGCTTTCTTT. This sequence encodes CASSMSRVNTEAFF.

The chain links TRBV7-3 to TRBJ2-1; TRBD2 might be the D (6 bases). This CDR3 has 15 amino acids. CDR1 SGHTA and CDR2 FQGTGA come from the germline V gene. Trimming left V 6 bases short and J 0 bases short, with 12 bases between. The CDR3, as DNA: TGTGCCAGCAGAGGGGACGGGAGCTCCTACAATGAGCAGTTCTTC. Translation: CASRGDGSSYNEQFF.

The V and J genes are TRBV5-1 and TRBJ2-3, with D possibly matching TRBD2 (5 bases). V was pared by 0 bases and J by 1 base, with 12 bases between. Germline V gene sequence: CDR1 SGHRS, CDR2 YFSETQ. The CDR3 consists of 16 residues. CDR3 residues: CASSLVGGDRTDTQYF. CDR3 coding DNA: TGCGCCAGCAGCTTGGTTGGAGGAGATCGCACAGATACGCAGTATTTT.

In its sample, this clone was seen a few times. The chain couples TRBV27 to TRBJ2-1, with D perhaps TRBD2 (5 bases). The V and J ends lost 2 bases and 7 bases respectively, with 12 bases between them. The CDR3 runs to 14 residues. Germline values: CDR1 MNHEY, CDR2 SMNVEV (reference sequence). The CDR3 loop reads CASSLVGDRNEQFF. CDR3 nucleotides: TGTGCCAGCAGTTTAGTGGGAGATCGGAATGAGCAGTTCTTC.

The V and J genes are TRBV4-2 and TRBJ2-1; TRBD2 matches at 7 bases. The CDR3 length is 16 residues. The germline gives CDR1 LGHNA, CDR2 YNFKEQ. Trimming took 2 bases from V and 3 from J; bases not matched to a gene: 7. In DNA, the CDR3 is TGTGCCAGCAGCCAATCCGCTAGCGGACACTACAATGAGCAGTTCTTC. Translation gives CASSQSASGHYNEQFF.

The gene calls are TRBV5-1 and TRBJ2-7; tentative D call: TRBD1 (5 bases). The CDR3 is 13 amino acids. The germline CDR1 and CDR2 sequences are SGHRS and YFSETQ. The germline V and J ends were trimmed by 4 bases and 3 bases, with 11 bases remaining between them. The DNA for the CDR3 is TGCGCCAGCAGCCTCGGACAAGACTACGAGCAGTACTTC. This gives the protein CASSLGQDYEQYF.

The chain has TRBV30 and TRBJ2-7, with a weak D call TRBD2 (5 bases). V shed 0 bases and J shed 2 bases, with 17 bases lying between them. Germline CDR1 reads GTSNPN; CDR2 reads SVGIG (reference sequence). The CDR3 sequence is 16 residues long. DNA of the CDR3: TGTGCCTGGAGTGTACCAAAGGGTCGACTAACCTACGAGCAGTACTTC. Translated: CAWSVPKGRLTYEQYF. Variable domain in full (rest from reference TRBV30 and TRBJ2-7): SQTIHQWPATLVQPVGSPLSLECTVEGTSNPNLYWYRQAAGRGLQLLFYSVGIGQISSEVPQNLSASRPQDRQFILSSKKLLLSDSGFYLCAWSVPKGRLTYEQYFGPGTRLTVT.

Worth noting for this clone: The identical CDR3 is also encoded by other nucleotide sequences in the sample. V is TRBV7-2 and J is TRBJ2-2; TRBD1 is a possible D gene (6 bases). Germline CDR1 and CDR2: SGHTA and FQGNSA. Trimming removed 1 base from V and 4 bases from J, with 7 bases in between. The CDR3 length is 14 residues. As DNA, the CDR3 is TGTGCCAGCAGCTTAGTCAGGGGCACCGGGGAGCTGTTTTTT. This sequence encodes CASSLVRGTGELFF.

The chain uses TRBV7-9 and TRBJ1-4; 9 bases are a match to TRBD1. The CDR3 contains 15 residues. Trimming removed 6 bases from V and 7 bases from J; junction bases left unmatched: 9. Germline CDR1 reads SEHNR; CDR2 reads FQNEAQ (reference sequence). DNA of the CDR3: TGTGCCAGCAGTCAAACAGGGGGCGGAGGTGAAAAACTGTTTTTT. Translating gives CASSQTGGGGEKLFF.

This rearrangement joins TRBV7-3 to TRBJ2-7; TRBD1 aligns across 8 bases. CDR1 SGHTA and CDR2 FQGTGA come from the germline V gene. V shed 5 bases and J 0 bases; nucleotides not matched to a gene: 3. The CDR3 has 14 residues. The CDR3 reads CASSPDRDSYEQYF. The CDR3 DNA reads as TGTGCCAGCAGCCCGGACAGGGACTCCTACGAGCAGTACTTC.

CDR3 region: CASSPTRTGAYEQYF. For the CDR3, the DNA is TGTGCCAGTAGCCCAACCCGGACAGGCGCCTACGAGCAGTACTTC. V usage is TRBV19 and J usage is TRBJ2-7; 7 bases align to TRBD1. Germline values: CDR1 LNHDA, CDR2 SQIVND (reference sequence). This CDR3 region has 15 residues. J lost 2 bases, V lost 6 bases, and 10 bases had no gene match. The variable domain in full, with the rest retrieved from reference TRBV19 and TRBJ2-7, is DGGITQSPKYLFRKEGQNVTLSCEQNLNHDAMYWYRQDPGQGLRLIYYSQIVNDFQKGDIAEGYSVSREKKESFPLTVTSAQKNPTAFYLCASSPTRTGAYEQYFGPGTRLTVT.

The V call is TRBV24-1, the J call TRBJ1-2, with D unresolved. This CDR3 has 10 amino acids. Per germline, CDR1 KGHDR and CDR2 SFDVKD. The germline V and J ends were trimmed by 11 bases and 5 bases, with 8 bases remaining between them. This CDR3 reads CAIVQYGYTF. CDR3 sequence (DNA): TGTGCCATCGTTCAGTATGGCTACACCTTC.

For the CDR3, the DNA is TGTGCCAGCCGAAGGGACAGGGGTAACTATGGCTACACCTTC. Translated, it gives CASRRDRGNYGYTF. The chain combines TRBV6-5 with TRBJ1-2, with 10 bases aligning to TRBD1. The germline V gene has CDR1 MNHEY and CDR2 SVGAGI. The CDR3 is made up of 14 amino acids. Unmatched junction bases numbered 4, after V lost 8 bases and J lost 1 base.

The V call is TRBV19, the J call TRBJ1-5; 8 nucleotides line up with TRBD1. The junction had 16 bases not matched to a gene; V was cut back by 4 bases and J by 2 bases. Germline values: CDR1 LNHDA, CDR2 SQIVND (reference sequence). This CDR3 contains 19 residues. In DNA, the CDR3 is TGTGCCAGTAGTAGACCGGAATTTGACAGGGGATCTCGCAATCAGCCCCAGCATTTT. Protein: CASSRPEFDRGSRNQPQHF. Combining the CDR3 with reference TRBV19 and TRBJ1-5 gives the whole variable domain DGGITQSPKYLFRKEGQNVTLSCEQNLNHDAMYWYRQDPGQGLRLIYYSQIVNDFQKGDIAEGYSVSREKKESFPLTVTSAQKNPTAFYLCASSRPEFDRGSRNQPQHFGDGTRLSIL.

The chain joins TRBV5-6 to TRBJ1-6; 9 bases align to TRBD1. V lost 4 bases to trimming and J lost 8 bases; unmatched junction nucleotides: 10. This CDR3 contains 16 residues. CDR1 is SGHDT and CDR2 is YYEEEE in the germline V gene. The CDR3 loop reads CASSRGDRVVDSPLHF. The CDR3 DNA reads TGTGCCAGCAGCCGAGGGGACAGGGTGGTGGATTCACCCCTCCACTTT. The variable domain in full, completed from reference TRBV5-6 and TRBJ1-6, reads DAGVTQSPTHLIKTRGQQVTLRCSPKSGHDTVSWYQQALGQGPQFIFQYYEEEERQRGNFPDRFSGHQFPNYSSELNVNALLLGDSALYLCASSRGDRVVDSPLHFGNGTRLTVT.

The chain is built from TRBV5-1 and TRBJ2-7, with 7 bases that match TRBD1. With 4 bases clipped from V and 3 bases from J, the junction kept 13 bases outside the gene matches. The germline V gene encodes CDR1 SGHRS and CDR2 YFSETQ. The CDR3 spans 16 residues. In DNA form, the CDR3 reads TGCGCCAGCAGCCGGATGACCGGGACAGCTTACTACGAGCAGTACTTC. This codes for CASSRMTGTAYYEQYF.